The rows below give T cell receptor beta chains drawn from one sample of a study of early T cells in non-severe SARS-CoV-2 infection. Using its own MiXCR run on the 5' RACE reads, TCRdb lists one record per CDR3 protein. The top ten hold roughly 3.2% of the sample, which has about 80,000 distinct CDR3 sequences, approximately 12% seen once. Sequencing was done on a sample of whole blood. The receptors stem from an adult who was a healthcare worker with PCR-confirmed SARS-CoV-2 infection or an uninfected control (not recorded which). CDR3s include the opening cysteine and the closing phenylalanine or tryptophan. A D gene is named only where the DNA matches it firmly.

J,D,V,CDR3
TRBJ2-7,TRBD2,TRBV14,CASSQDVGTSYYEQYF
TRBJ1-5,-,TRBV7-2,CASSRDPRQSAQHF
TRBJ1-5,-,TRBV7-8,CASSLRADQPQHF
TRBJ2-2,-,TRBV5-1,CASNRGNTGELFF
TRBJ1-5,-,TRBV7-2,CASSPGLLQPQHF
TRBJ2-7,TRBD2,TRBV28,CASSLGGSLYEQYF
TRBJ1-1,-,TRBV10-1,CAIYLNTEAFF
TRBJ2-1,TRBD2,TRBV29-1,CSVEAAERDGLIHEQFF
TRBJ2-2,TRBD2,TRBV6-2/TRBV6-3,CASSYPSVSGRRNTGELFF
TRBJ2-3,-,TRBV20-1,CSARDGLRGDTQYF
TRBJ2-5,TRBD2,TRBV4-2,CASSQGTSGQQETQYF
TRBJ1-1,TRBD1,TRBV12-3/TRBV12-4,CASSLTGGWNTEAFF
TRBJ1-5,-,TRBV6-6,CASSATGTASNQPQHF
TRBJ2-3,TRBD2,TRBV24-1,CATSDPYSGGGTDTQYF
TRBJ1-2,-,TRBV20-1,CSARDRAAAGYTF
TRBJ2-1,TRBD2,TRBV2,CASSGRTSSLGEQFF
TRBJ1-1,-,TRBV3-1,CASSTTVNTEAFF
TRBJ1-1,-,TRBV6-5,CASSSGFSTEAFF
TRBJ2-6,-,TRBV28,CASSPAEGSGANVLTF
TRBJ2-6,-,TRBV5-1,CASAGYGANVLTF
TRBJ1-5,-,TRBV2,CASSEADGNNQPQHF
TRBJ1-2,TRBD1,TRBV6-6,CASSPLRAGQGIDGYTF
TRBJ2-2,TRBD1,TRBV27,CASSLRGQGANTGELFF
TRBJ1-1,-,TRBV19,CASIPASDTEAFF
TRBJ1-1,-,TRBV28,CASSFQGAEAFF
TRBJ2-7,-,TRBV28,CASSLPSGSYEQYF
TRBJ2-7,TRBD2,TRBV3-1,CASSPTSGRYYEQYF
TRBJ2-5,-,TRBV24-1,CATSDGGMETQYF
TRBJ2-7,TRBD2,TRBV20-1,CSARDGKLAGGRGSYEQYF
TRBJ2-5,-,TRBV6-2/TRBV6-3,CASSFGSAQYF
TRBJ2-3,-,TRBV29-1,CSVEGSTDTQYF
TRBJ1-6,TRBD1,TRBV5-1,CASNTGQGDNSPLHF